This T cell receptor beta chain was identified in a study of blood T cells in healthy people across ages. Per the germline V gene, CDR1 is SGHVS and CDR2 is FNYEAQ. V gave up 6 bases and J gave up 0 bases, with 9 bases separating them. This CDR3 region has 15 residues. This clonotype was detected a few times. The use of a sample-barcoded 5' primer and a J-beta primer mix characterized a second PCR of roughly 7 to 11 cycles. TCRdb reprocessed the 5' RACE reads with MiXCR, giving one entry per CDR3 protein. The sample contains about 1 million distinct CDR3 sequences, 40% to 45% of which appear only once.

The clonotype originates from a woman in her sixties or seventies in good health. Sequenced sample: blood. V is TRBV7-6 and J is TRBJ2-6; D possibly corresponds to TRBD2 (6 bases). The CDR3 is CASSAGLSGANVLTF. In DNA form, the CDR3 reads TGTGCCAGCAGTGCGGGGCTCTCTGGGGCCAACGTCCTGACTTTC.